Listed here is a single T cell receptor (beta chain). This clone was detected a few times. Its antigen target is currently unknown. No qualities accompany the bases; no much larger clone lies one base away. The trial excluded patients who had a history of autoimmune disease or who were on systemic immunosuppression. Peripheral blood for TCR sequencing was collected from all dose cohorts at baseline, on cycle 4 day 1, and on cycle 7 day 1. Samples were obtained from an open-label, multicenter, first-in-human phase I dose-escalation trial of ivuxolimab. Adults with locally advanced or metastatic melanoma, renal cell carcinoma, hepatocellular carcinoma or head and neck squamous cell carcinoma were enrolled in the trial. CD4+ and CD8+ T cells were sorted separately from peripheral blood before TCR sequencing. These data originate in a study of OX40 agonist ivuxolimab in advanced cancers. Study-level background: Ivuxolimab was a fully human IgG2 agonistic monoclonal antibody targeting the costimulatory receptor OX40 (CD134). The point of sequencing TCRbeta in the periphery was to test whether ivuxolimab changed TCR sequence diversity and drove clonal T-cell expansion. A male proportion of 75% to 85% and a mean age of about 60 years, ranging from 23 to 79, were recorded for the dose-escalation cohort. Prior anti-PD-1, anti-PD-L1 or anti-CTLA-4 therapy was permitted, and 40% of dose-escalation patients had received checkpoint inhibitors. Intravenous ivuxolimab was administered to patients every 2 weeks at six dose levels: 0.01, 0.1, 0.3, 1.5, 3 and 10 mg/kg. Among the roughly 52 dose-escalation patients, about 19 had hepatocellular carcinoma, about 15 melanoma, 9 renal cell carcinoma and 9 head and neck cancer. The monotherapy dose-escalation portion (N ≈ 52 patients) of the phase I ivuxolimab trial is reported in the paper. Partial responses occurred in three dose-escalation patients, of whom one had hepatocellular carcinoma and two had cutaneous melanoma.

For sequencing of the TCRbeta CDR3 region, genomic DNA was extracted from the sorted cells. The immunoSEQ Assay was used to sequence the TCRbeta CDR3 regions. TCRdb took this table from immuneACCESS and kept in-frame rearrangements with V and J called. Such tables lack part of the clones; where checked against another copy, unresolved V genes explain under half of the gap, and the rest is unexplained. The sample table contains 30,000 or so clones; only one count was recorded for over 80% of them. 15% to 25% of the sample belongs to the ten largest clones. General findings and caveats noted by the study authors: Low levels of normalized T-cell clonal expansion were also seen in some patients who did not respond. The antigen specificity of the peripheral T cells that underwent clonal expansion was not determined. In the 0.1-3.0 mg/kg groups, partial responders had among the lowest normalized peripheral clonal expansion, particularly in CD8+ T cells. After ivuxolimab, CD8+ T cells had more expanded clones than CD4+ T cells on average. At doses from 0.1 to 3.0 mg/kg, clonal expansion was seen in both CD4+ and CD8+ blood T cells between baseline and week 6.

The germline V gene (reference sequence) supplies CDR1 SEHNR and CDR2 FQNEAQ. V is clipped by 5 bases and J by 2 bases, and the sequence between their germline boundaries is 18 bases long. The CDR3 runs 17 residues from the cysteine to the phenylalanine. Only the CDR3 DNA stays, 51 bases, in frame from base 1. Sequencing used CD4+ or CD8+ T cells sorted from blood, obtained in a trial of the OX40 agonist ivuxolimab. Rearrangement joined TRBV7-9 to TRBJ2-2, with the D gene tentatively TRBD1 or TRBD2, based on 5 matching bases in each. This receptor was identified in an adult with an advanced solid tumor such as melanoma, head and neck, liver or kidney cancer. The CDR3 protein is CASSAPGTEINTGELFF. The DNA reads TGTGCCAGCAGCGCCCCCGGGACGGAGATTAACACCGGGGAGCTGTTTTTT. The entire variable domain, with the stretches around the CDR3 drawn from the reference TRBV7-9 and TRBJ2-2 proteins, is DTGVSQNPRHKITKRGQNVTFRCDPISEHNRLYWYRQTLGQGPEFLTYFQNEAQLEKSRLLSDRFSAERPKGSFSTLEIQRTEQGDSAMYLCASSAPGTEINTGELFFGEGSRLTVL.